The source of this TCR beta chain is a study of blood T cell repertoires in COVID-19. Study overall: Samples came from the United States, Italy and Spain, spanning acute and convalescent COVID-19. The cDNA or gDNA used as material had been derived from T cells, B-cell-depleted T cells, or PBMCs.

The authors' processing: Estimation of nucleated cell counts was performed using reference gene primer amplification. Assay: immunoSEQ multiplex PCR; the TCRdb copy retains only in-frame clones and omits some. That table furnishes V, J and clone size, whereas the DNA furnished D and trimming. Among 200,000 to 300,000 clones listed, around 83% were seen once. Sequenced material: peripheral blood. This receptor was identified in a woman aged 60-75 years with active or convalescent COVID-19.

The CDR3, as DNA: TGCGCCAGCAGCCCGGGACAGGGTCATGAAAAACTGTTTTTT. It encodes CASSPGQGHEKLFF. V usage is TRBV5-1 and J usage is TRBJ1-4; 9 positions agree with TRBD1. Germline V CDR1 and CDR2: SGHRS, YFSETQ. With 4 bases clipped from V and 6 bases from J, the junction kept 4 bases outside the gene matches. This CDR3 has 14 amino acids.